This TCR beta chain was obtained from a study of regulatory T cells in long-lasting Graves disease (dated by TCRdb to the early 2020s). Background for the entire study: In the newly diagnosed Graves' disease group, patients had been taking antithyroid drugs for less than 3 months. Peripheral blood TCR sequencing and RNA sequencing compared persistent Graves' disease patients with newly diagnosed Graves' disease patients. The study was conducted in China and was registered as a clinical trial. A total of approximately 35 samples underwent TCR sequencing: some 13 from persistent and some 20 from newly diagnosed Graves' disease patients.

The library relied on multiplex PCR. TCRdb names Illumina HiSeq 4000 as the instrument used. CDR3 regions were amplified by Arm-PCR with iRepertoire HTBI primers to construct TCR beta libraries. PCR products were gel purified before sequencing. On the authors' methods: Gene usage analysis of CDR3 amino acid clonotypes relied on the 55 to 80 TRBV and 13 to 15 TRBJ segments identified across samples. Filtered high-quality paired reads were merged into contigs using COPE and FqMerger. BLAST was used to align contigs to the IMGT TRBV, TRBD and TRBJ reference genes, and CDR3 was defined following IMGT. Any clonotype with a frequency above 0.1% was counted as a highly expanded clone. Shannon entropy was used to measure repertoire diversity, and the Gini coefficient was used to measure V-J evenness. A clonotype found in more than one individual was treated as public. Using fastp trimming at Q25 and MiXCR clonotype assembly, TCRdb reanalyzed the public sequencing data and kept in-frame beta chains. Entries are consolidated by CDR3 protein sequence, retaining the most common genes and DNA. The V and J calls were determined by TCRdb, not by the authors. The sample table contains approximately 540,000 distinct CDR3 sequences; only one count was recorded for around 12% of them. The ten largest account for roughly 9.3% of the sample.

The germline V gene encodes CDR1 MDHEN and CDR2 SYDVKM. The CDR3 goes from the cysteine to the phenylalanine over 14 residues. The only DNA kept is the CDR3, 42 bases in frame from the first base. Trimming takes 3 bases from V and 3 bases from J, and the germline ends sit 6 bases apart. The time point label of this sample denotes: newly diagnosed GD, antithyroid drugs for less than 3 months. For both TCR sequencing and RNA sequencing, RNA was extracted from PBMCs using TRIzol. The diagnosis of Graves' disease followed American Thyroid Association guidelines. The patients came from an endocrinology department in Xi'an, China. From each patient, roughly 9 milliliters of peripheral blood was collected into an EDTA anticoagulant tube. Ficoll Paque Plus density gradient separation was used to isolate PBMCs, and no additional T cell sorting was done. An Agilent 2100 Bioanalyzer and agarose gel were used to check RNA quality, while a NanoDrop 2000 measured RNA concentration.

This clonotype was detected ten times or more. The specificity of this receptor is unknown. No qualities accompany the bases; no much larger clone lies one base away. Results and caveats for the whole study, not just this receptor: More public clonotypes were shared among persistent patients (under 3,000) than among newly diagnosed patients (roughly 1,000). The authors acknowledged the small sample size as a limitation that may reduce accuracy. Compared with newly diagnosed patients, persistent Graves' disease patients had lower TCR Shannon entropy and fewer highly expanded clones, which suggests clonal expansion. Sequencing and analysis were limited to the TCR beta chain. Only peripheral blood was studied, because thyroid tissue, the primary lesion, was inaccessible. TRBV28, TRBJ1-2 and TRBJ2-5 were preferentially used in persistent disease, while TRBV20-1 and TRBJ2-1 were favored in newly diagnosed disease.

These data are also associated with another study on T cells in Graves' hyperthyroidism and ophthalmopathy. As the second publication notes: Stable Graves' hyperthyroidism was defined as the absence of progression to ophthalmopathy over 18 months of follow-up. Hyperthyroidism patients were newly diagnosed, had a disease duration of under 2 months, and were aged 18 to 65 years. Patients with uncontrolled infections, other autoimmune diseases, pregnancy or lactation were excluded. Diagnoses relied on clinical symptoms, serum thyroxine and TRAb, thyroid ultrasound and orbital computed tomography. For the first round of RT-PCR on the TCR CDR3, the HTBI primer set was used together with the Qiagen OneStep RT-PCR kit. Blood samples also contained most of the expanded thyroid clonotypes (frequency above 0.001), which suggests that blood repertoires may reflect thyroid immune responses. Ophthalmopathy was separated from stable hyperthyroidism by a 13 V-J signature model, with approximately 89% sensitivity and approximately 81% specificity obtained in cross-validation and 80%/75% obtained in testing. In validation, progression to ophthalmopathy was predicted by the model with 70.59% sensitivity and roughly 76% specificity, a median of approximately 6.5 months before onset. To identify TCR V-J signatures that set the groups apart, the researchers used a discovery cohort of roughly 100 patients, made up of 40 to 45 with Graves' ophthalmopathy and around 58 with stable Graves' hyperthyroidism. Prospective prediction of ophthalmopathy was tested in an independent validation cohort consisting of 18 hyperthyroidism patients and 17 patients who later progressed to ophthalmopathy. The 85 to 100 discovery patients were randomly split 7:3 into training and test sets. In about 6 Graves' hyperthyroidism patients, the study also compared T-cell repertoires from thyroid tissue with T-cell repertoires from blood. Following sampling, methimazole starting at 30 mg daily was given to hyperthyroidism patients, and high-dose intravenous methylprednisolone was given to ophthalmopathy patients. Libraries were constructed in a second round of multiplex PCR, after which size selection and purification were carried out. Sequencing of the libraries was done on an Illumina HiSeq2000 using paired-end 100 bp reads. SOAPnuke was used to process the raw data, throwing out any read that contained adapters or uncalled bases, had a mean Phred below 15, or lacked an exact constant-primer or identifier match. High-quality paired reads were merged with COPE v1.2.5, and unique nucleotide sequences were defined as clonotypes. MiTCR v1.1 was used to align the clonotypes against IMGT TRBV, TRBD and TRBJ reference segments. The analysis was restricted to V-J combinations with a frequency above 0.0001, which together covered 99% to 99.2% of the repertoires. A TCS score was defined as the ratio between F50 (clonal expansion) and ExV (chaos), using BLOSUM62-based TCRdist between CDR3 peptides within each V-J. Welch's t-statistics and random forest reduced some 510 V-J features to roughly 13, which were used in a naive Bayes classifier (R e1071). No statistical method was used to set the sample size in advance, and investigators knew the group allocation. TCR Vbeta CDR3 sequencing of approximately 140 peripheral blood samples (fewer than 45 ophthalmopathy, approximately 80 hyperthyroidism and approximately 17 progressor patients) is reported in the paper.

The material was peripheral blood mononuclear cells (PBMCs), obtained at new diagnosis, from a patient treated with antithyroid drugs. Recombination connected TRBV28 to TRBJ1-6; no D gene call is confident. The clonotype was recovered from a woman aged 30 to 39 with Graves disease. Donor details come from another sample of the same person, matched by shared clones. The bases are TGTGCCAGCAGTTTTGGTCACTATAATTCACCCCTCCACTTT. This gives the protein CASSFGHYNSPLHF.